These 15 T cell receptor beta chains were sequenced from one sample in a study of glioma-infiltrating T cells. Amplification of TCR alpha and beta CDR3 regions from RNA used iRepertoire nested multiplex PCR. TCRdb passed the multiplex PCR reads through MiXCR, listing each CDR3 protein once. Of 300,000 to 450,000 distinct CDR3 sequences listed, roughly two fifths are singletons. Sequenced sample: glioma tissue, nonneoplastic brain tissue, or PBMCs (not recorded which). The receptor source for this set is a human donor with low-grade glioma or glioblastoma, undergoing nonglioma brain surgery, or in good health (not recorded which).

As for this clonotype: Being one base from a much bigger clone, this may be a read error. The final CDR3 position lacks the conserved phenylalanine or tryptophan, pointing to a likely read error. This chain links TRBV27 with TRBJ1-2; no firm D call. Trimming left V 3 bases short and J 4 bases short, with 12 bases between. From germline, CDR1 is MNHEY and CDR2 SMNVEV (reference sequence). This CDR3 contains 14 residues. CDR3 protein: CASSLSVGGYGYTL. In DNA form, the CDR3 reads TGTGCCAGCAGTTTGTCGGTCGGTGGCTATGGCTACACCCTC.

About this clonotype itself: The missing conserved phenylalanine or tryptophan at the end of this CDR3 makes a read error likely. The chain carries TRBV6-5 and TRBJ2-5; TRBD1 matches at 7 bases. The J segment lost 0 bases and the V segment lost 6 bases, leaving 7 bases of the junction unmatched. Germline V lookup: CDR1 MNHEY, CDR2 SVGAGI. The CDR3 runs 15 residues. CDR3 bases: TGTGCCAGCAGCAGATCCGGGACAGACCAAGAGACCCAGTACTCC. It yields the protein CASSRSGTDQETQYS.

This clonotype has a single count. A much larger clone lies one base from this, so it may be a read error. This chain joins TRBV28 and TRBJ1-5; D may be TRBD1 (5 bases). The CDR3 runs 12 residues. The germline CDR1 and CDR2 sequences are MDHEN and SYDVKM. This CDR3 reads CASVQDNQPKHF. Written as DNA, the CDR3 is TGTGCCAGCGTGCAGGACAATCAGCCCAAGCATTTT.

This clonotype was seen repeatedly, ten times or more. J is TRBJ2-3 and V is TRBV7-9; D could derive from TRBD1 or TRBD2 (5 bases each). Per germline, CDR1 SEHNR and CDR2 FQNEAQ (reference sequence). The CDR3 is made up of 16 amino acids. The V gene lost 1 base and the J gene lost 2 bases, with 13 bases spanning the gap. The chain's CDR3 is CASSLGMTGTTDTQYF. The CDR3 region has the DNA TGTGCCAGCAGCTTAGGTATGACCGGGACCACAGATACGCAGTATTTT.

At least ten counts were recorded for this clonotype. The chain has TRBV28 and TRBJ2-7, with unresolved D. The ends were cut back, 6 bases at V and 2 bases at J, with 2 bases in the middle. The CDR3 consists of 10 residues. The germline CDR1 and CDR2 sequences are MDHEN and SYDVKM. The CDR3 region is CASSTYEQYF. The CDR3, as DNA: TGTGCCAGCAGCACCTACGAGCAGTACTTC.

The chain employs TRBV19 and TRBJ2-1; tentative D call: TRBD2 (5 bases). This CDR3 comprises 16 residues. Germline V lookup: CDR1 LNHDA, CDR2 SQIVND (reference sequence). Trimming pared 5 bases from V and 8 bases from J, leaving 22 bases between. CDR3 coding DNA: TGTGCCAGTAGTTCCGGGCCGGACTCCTACACCGATGAGCAGTTCTTC. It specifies CASSSGPDSYTDEQFF.

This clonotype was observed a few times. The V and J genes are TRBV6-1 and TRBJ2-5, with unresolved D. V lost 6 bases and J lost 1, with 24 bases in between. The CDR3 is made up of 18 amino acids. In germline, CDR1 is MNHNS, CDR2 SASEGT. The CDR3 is CASSPRSSMKVGQETQYF. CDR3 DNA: TGTGCCAGCAGCCCAAGGTCCAGTATGAAGGTCGGCCAAGAGACCCAGTACTTC.

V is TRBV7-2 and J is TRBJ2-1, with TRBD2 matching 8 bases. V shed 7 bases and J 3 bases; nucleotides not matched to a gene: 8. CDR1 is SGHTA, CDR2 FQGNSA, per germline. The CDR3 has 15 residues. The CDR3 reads CASTTGSGNYNEQFF. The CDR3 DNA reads TGTGCCAGCACCACGGGTAGCGGGAACTACAATGAGCAGTTCTTC.

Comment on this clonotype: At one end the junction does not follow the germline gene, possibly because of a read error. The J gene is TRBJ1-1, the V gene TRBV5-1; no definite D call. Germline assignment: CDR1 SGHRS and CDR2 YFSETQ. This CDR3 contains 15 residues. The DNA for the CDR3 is TGCGCCAGCAGCTTAAAAGGCAACATGAAGACTGAAGCTTTCTTT. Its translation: CASSLKGNMKTEAFF.

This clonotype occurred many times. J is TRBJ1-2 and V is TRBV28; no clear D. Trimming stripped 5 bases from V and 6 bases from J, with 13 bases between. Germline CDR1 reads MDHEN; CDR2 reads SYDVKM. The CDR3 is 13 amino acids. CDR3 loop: CASSPPARDGYTF. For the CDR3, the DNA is TGTGCCAGCAGTCCTCCCGCTAGGGATGGCTACACCTTC.

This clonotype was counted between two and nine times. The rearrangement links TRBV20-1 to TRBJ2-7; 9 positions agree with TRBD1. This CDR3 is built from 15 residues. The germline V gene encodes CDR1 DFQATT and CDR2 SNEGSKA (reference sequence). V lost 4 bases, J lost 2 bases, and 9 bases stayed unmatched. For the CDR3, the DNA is TGCAGTGCTATCCCCTTGGGACAGGGTACCTACGAGCAGTACTTC. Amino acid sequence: CSAIPLGQGTYEQYF.

In DNA form, the CDR3 reads TGTGCCAGCACTTCTACAGGGGGACAGTATAACTACACCTTC. This codes for CASTSTGGQYNYTF. This chain links TRBV6-9 with TRBJ1-2, with 8 bases identical to TRBD1. Unmatched junction bases numbered 14, after V lost 7 bases and J lost 10 bases. Germline loops: CDR1 MNHGY, CDR2 SVAAGI. The CDR3 has 14 residues.

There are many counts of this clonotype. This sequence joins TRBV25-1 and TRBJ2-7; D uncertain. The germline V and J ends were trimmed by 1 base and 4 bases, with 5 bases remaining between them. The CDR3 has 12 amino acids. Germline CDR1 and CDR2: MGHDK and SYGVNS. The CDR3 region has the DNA TGTGCCAGCAGTGAATCTTCGTACGAGCAGTACTTC. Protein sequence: CASSESSYEQYF.

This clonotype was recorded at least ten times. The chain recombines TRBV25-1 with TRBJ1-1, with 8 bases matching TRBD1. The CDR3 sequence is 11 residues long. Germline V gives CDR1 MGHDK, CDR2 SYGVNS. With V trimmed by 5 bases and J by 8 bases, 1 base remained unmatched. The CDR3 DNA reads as TGTGCCAGCAGTAGGACAGGGGAAGCTTTCTTT. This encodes CASSRTGEAFF.

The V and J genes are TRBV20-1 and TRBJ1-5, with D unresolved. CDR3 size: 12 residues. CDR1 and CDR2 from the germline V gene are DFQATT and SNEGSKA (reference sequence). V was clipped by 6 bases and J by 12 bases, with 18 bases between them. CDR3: CSAARAGKVQHF. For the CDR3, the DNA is TGCAGTGCCGCCCGGGCGGGGAAGGTCCAGCATTTT.